In this sample, the clone carrying this TCR beta chain turned up many times. The antigen is unknown. A roughly 10 ml volume of fresh peripheral blood provided the PBMCs. V dropped 10 bases and J dropped 6; count of bases not matched to a gene: 12. Germline V gene sequence: CDR1 MNHEY, CDR2 SVGEGT. CDR3 size: 14 residues. This record comes from a study of T cells in Graves' hyperthyroidism and ophthalmopathy. Study-wide findings and caveats: Blood held most thyroid clonotypes expanded above 0.001 frequency. Model predictions of ophthalmopathy came a median around 6.5 months before onset.

What was amplified from RNA transcripts were TCR beta CDR3 regions. Initially, a first-round RT-PCR of the TCR CDR3 employed the HTBI primer set. TCRdb reprocessed the multiplex PCR reads via MiXCR and lists one record per CDR3 protein. The repertoire holds fewer than 500,000 distinct CDR3 sequences, with about 14% as singletons. This chain links TRBV6-2 or TRBV6-3 with TRBJ2-1, with TRBD2 matching 7 bases. This clonotype originated in a young woman with Graves' ophthalmopathy. The sample taken for sequencing was blood. CDR3 residues: CATPPTSVGNEQFF. The CDR3 coding sequence is TGTGCCACCCCCCCCACTAGCGTGGGCAATGAGCAGTTCTTC.